This TCR beta chain was recovered during a study of blood T cell repertoires in COVID-19. Study at large: Acute and convalescent COVID-19 specimens originated in the United States, Italy and Spain.

Generated by immunoSEQ multiplex PCR, the TCRdb table keeps only in-frame clones and is missing some. The sample lists over 150,000 clones; roughly 80% were seen once. V lost 7 bases, J lost 1 base, and 9 bases lay in between. CDR3 length equals 13 residues. This sequence was found in a woman aged 45 to 65 who had recovered from COVID-19. The sample was PBMCs or T cells enriched from blood (not recorded which). The genes are TRBV12-3 or TRBV12-4 and TRBJ2-3, with D unresolved. The DNA of the CDR3 is TGTGCCAGCACCCTGAGCGGCACAGATACGCAGTATTTT. Encoded protein: CASTLSGTDTQYF.